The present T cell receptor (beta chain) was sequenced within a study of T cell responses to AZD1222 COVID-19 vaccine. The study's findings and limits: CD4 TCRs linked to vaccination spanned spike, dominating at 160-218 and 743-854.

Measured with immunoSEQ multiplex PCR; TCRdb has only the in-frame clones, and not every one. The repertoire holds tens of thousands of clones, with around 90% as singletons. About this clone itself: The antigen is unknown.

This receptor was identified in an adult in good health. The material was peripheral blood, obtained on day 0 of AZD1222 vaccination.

The DNA of the CDR3 is TGCAGTGCTAGTGGTCCAGGTGGAAACACCATATATTTT. As protein: CSASGPGGNTIYF. The chain uses TRBV20-1 and TRBJ1-3; D remains ambiguous. In germline, CDR1 is DFQATT, CDR2 SNEGSKA (reference sequence). The CDR3 contains 13 residues. V was cut by 3 bases and J by 3 bases, with 9 bases left in between.